A selection of T cell receptor beta chains follows, all from one sample in a study of T cells after yellow fever vaccination. TCRdb independently ran MiXCR on the 5' RACE reads; one entry per CDR3 protein. Of 300,000 or so distinct CDR3 sequences listed, 3% to 4.5% were seen once; the top ten hold around 24%. The specimen comprised PBMCs, sampled 5 days after the yellow fever booster vaccination. These receptors originate from a man aged 18-30 years who received the YFV17D yellow fever vaccine. The CDR3 runs from the conserved cysteine through the conserved F or W. D genes are given only for firm matches. Not every row has a clone size; where given, it reads once, few, many or a size class.

J gene: TRBJ1-1
clone size: .
V gene: TRBV3-1
D gene: TRBD1
CDR3 protein: CASSQGGTVEAFF
CDR3 DNA: TGTGCCAGCAGCCAAGGGGGGACAGTCGAAGCTTTCTTT

J gene: TRBJ1-2
clone size: few
V gene: TRBV6-6
D gene: TRBD1
CDR3 protein: CASRPGTGDGYTF
CDR3 DNA: TGTGCCAGCAGACCCGGGACAGGGGATGGCTACACCTTC

J gene: TRBJ2-5
clone size: .
V gene: TRBV5-6
D gene: .
CDR3 protein: CASSLADAGQETQYF
CDR3 DNA: TGTGCCAGCAGCTTGGCCGACGCAGGGCAAGAGACCCAGTACTTC

J gene: TRBJ1-1
clone size: few
V gene: TRBV7-9
D gene: .
CDR3 protein: CASSRGRGKDTEAFF
CDR3 DNA: TGTGCCAGCAGCAGGGGGAGAGGGAAGGACACTGAAGCTTTCTTT

J gene: TRBJ1-1
clone size: many
V gene: TRBV4-1
D gene: TRBD1
CDR3 protein: CASSQEGWDRNTEAFF
CDR3 DNA: TGCGCCAGCAGCCAAGAAGGGTGGGACAGGAACACTGAAGCTTTCTTT

J gene: TRBJ1-2
clone size: few
V gene: TRBV5-1
D gene: .
CDR3 protein: CASSLDAGDGYTF
CDR3 DNA: TGCGCCAGCAGCCTCGACGCGGGGGATGGCTACACCTTC

J gene: TRBJ2-1
clone size: few
V gene: TRBV5-1
D gene: .
CDR3 protein: CASSRDGTNEQFF
CDR3 DNA: TGCGCCAGCAGCAGGGACGGAACCAATGAGCAGTTCTTC

J gene: TRBJ2-5
clone size: .
V gene: TRBV7-2
D gene: .
CDR3 protein: CASSPLGVRATQYF
CDR3 DNA: TGTGCCAGCAGTCCTTTGGGTGTGAGGGCGACCCAGTACTTC

J gene: TRBJ2-2
clone size: .
V gene: TRBV4-3
D gene: TRBD1
CDR3 protein: CASSQLRDRVTGELFF
CDR3 DNA: TGCGCCAGCAGCCAGCTCCGGGACAGGGTGACCGGGGAGCTGTTTTTT

J gene: TRBJ2-2
clone size: few
V gene: TRBV7-2
D gene: .
CDR3 protein: CASSLELSQATGELFF
CDR3 DNA: TGTGCCAGCAGCTTAGAGTTATCGCAGGCCACCGGGGAGCTGTTTTTT

J gene: TRBJ2-2
clone size: few
V gene: TRBV11-2
D gene: TRBD1
CDR3 protein: CASSSPGQTTGELFF
CDR3 DNA: TGTGCCAGCAGTTCCCCGGGACAGACGACCGGGGAGCTGTTTTTT

J gene: TRBJ2-1
clone size: few
V gene: TRBV15
D gene: .
CDR3 protein: CATSRDRGHANYNEQFF
CDR3 DNA: TGTGCCACCAGCAGAGATCGGGGACACGCCAACTACAATGAGCAGTTCTTC

J gene: TRBJ1-1
clone size: many
V gene: TRBV7-9
D gene: .
CDR3 protein: CASSMTVRGNTEAFF
CDR3 DNA: TGTGCCAGCAGCATGACAGTTCGCGGAAACACTGAAGCTTTCTTT